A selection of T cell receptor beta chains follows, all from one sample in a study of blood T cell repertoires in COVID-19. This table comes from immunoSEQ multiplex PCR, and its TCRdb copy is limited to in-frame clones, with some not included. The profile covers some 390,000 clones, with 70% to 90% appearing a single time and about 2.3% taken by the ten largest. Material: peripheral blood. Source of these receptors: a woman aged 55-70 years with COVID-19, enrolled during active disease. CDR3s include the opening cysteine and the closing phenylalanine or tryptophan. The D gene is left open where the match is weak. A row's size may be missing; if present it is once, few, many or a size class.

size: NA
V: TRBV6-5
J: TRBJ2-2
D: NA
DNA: TGTGCCAGCAGCTCGACTATAAGTTTCACCGGGGAGCTGTTTTTT
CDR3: CASSSTISFTGELFF

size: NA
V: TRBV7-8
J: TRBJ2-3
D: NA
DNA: TGTGCCAGCAGTTCAGGGACTGCGGTAAACACAGATACGCAGTATTTT
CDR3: CASSSGTAVNTDTQYF

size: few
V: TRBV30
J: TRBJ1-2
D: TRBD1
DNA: TGTGCCTGGATCTCGCCCATGACAGGGCGGTATGGCTACACCTTC
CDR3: CAWISPMTGRYGYTF

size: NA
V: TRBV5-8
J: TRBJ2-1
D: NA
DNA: TGTGCCAGCAGCCCCGGACAGTTAAGGAATGAGCAGTTCTTC
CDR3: CASSPGQLRNEQFF

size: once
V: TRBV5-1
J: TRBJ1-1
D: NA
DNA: TGCGCCAGCAGCTTGGTGGCAGGGGTTACGAACACTGAAGCTTTCTTT
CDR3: CASSLVAGVTNTEAFF

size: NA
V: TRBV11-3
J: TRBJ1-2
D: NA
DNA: TGTGCCAGCAGCTCGCTCGGGGGGGTCTATGGCTACACCTTC
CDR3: CASSSLGGVYGYTF

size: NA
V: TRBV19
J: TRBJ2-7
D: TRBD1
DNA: TGTGCCAGTAGTACCTTACAGGGGTACCACGAGCAGTACTTC
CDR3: CASSTLQGYHEQYF

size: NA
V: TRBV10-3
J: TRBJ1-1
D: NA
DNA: TGTGCCATCAGTCGGGAGGGGGGGAACACTGAAGCTTTCTTT
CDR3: CAISREGGNTEAFF

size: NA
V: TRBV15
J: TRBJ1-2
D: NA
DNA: TGTGCCACCAGCAGAGATCAATACAGGGCCAGCTATGGCTACACCTTC
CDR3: CATSRDQYRASYGYTF

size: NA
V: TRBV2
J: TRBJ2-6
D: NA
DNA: TGTGCCAGCAGTGAAACCGAGCACGTCCTGACTTTC
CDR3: CASSETEHVLTF

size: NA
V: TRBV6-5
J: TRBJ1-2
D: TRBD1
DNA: TGTGCCAGCAGAGGGACAGCTAACTATGGCTACACCTTC
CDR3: CASRGTANYGYTF

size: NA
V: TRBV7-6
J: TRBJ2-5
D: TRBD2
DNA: TGTGCCAGCAGCTTACTAGCGGGGGCCCAAGAGACCCAGTACTTC
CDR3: CASSLLAGAQETQYF

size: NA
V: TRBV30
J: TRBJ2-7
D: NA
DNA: TGTGCCTGGAGTGCGGGGGACTACGAGCAGTACTTC
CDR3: CAWSAGDYEQYF

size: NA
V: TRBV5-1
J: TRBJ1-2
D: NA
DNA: TGCGCCAGCAGCTTGGGGACAGCTACTAACTATGGCTACACCTTC
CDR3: CASSLGTATNYGYTF

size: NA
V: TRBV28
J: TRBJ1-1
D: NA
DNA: TGTGCCAGCAGCGCGGGGTTGAAATCGGAAGCTTTCTTT
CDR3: CASSAGLKSEAFF

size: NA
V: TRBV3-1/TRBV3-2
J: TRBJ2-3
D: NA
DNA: TGTGCCAGCAGCCAGAGACACTCGATGGATACGCAGTATTTT
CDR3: CASSQRHSMDTQYF

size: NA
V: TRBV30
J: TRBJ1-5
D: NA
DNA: TGTGCATACGACTCCCATAGCAATCAGCCCCAGCATTTT
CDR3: CAYDSHSNQPQHF

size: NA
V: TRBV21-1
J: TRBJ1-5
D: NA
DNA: TGTGCCAGCAGCAAAGGGGGCGGGAGTCAGCCCCAGCATTTT
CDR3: CASSKGGGSQPQHF

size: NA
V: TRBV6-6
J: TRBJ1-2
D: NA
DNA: TGTGCCAGCAGGATACAGCTGAACTATGGCTACACCTTC
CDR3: CASRIQLNYGYTF

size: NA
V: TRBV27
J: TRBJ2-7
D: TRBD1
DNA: TGTGCCAGCAGTCCCCTTAATAGGGACAGTCCGTACGAGCAGTACTTC
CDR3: CASSPLNRDSPYEQYF

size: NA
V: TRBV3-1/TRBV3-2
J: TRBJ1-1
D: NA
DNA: TGTGCCAGCAGCCAAACCTGGGCCCCTGAAGCTTTCTTT
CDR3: CASSQTWAPEAFF

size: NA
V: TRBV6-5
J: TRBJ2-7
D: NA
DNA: TGTGCCAGTAGCAAAGAGGGCTTCTACGAGCAGTACTTC
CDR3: CASSKEGFYEQYF

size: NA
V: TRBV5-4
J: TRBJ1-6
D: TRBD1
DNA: TGTGCCAGCAGCTTGGAGCCCACAGGGGGCAGGAATTCACCCCTCCACTTT
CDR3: CASSLEPTGGRNSPLHF

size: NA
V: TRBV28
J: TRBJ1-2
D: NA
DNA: TGTGCCAGCAGTTTCAGTCGGAGGGATGGCTACACCTTC
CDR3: CASSFSRRDGYTF

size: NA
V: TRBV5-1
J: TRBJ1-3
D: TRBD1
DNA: TGCGCCAGCAGCTCCCTCTCGACAGGGTCTGGAAACACCATATATTTT
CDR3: CASSSLSTGSGNTIYF

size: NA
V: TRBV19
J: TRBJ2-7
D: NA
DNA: TGTGCCAGTAGTATCGCGGGACAGACCTACGAGCAGTACTTC
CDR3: CASSIAGQTYEQYF

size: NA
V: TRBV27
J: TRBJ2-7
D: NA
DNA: TGTGCCAGCAGTCCCCACGAACTCGGGTACTACGAGCAGTACTTC
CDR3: CASSPHELGYYEQYF

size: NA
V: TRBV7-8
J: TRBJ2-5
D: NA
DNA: TGTGCCAGCAGCTTAGTCGTGCAAGAGACCCAGTACTTC
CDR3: CASSLVVQETQYF

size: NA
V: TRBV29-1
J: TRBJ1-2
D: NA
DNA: TGCAGCGTTGAAAGGGCAGGGCAAGGCTACACCTTC
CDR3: CSVERAGQGYTF

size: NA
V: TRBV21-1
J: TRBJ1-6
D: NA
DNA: TGTGCCAGCAGCTTCCGGACAGGGCCTGGTTCACCCCTCCACTTT
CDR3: CASSFRTGPGSPLHF

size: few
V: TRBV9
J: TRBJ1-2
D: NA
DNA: TGTGCCAGCAGCGTAGCCCCAGCTGGAGCCTATGGCTACACCTTC
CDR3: CASSVAPAGAYGYTF

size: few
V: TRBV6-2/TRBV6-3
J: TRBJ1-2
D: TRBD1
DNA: TGTGCCAGCAGTTCACCGGGACAGGGGATAGGAGGCTACACCTTC
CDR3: CASSSPGQGIGGYTF

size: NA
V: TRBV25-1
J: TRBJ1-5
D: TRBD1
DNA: TGTGCCAGCAGCCCCCATGGGACAGGGCTTAATCAGCCCCAGCATTTT
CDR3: CASSPHGTGLNQPQHF

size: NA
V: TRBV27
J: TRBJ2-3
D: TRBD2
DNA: TGTGCCAGCAGTTCATGGACTAGCAAGAATACGCAGTATTTT
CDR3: CASSSWTSKNTQYF

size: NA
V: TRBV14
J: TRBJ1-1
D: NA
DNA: TGTGCCAGCAGCCAAGCGCGGGGAACGGGCACTGAAGCTTTCTTT
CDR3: CASSQARGTGTEAFF

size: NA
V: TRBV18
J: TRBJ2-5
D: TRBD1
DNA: TGTGCCAGCTCACCAATCACCGGGACAGGGCCTCCTAGGGCACGGGAGACCCAGTACTTC
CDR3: CASSPITGTGPPRARETQYF

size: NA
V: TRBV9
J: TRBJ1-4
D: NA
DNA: TGTGCCAGCAGCGTAATGGGTAGCGGAGAAAAACTGTTTTTT
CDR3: CASSVMGSGEKLFF

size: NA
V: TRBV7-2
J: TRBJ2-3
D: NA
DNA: TGTGCCAGCAGCTTATTGGGATCAGGGGGGAAGCTCGGGGATACGCAGTATTTT
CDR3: CASSLLGSGGKLGDTQYF

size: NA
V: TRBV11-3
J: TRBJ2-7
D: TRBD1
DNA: TGTGCCAGCAGCTTAAAGACAGGGGTTTCCTACGAGCAGTACTTC
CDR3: CASSLKTGVSYEQYF

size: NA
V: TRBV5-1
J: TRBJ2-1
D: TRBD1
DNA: TGCGCCAGCAGCCTGGGACAGGATAACAATGAGCAGTTCTTC
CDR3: CASSLGQDNNEQFF

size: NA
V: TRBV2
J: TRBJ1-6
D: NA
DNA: TGTGCCAGCAGTGAGGGCCATTTGAAGTCACCCCTCCACTTT
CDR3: CASSEGHLKSPLHF

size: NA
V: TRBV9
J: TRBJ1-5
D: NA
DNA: TGTGCCAGCAGCGTAGCCCCGGACAGATTCGGGACCCAGCATTTT
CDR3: CASSVAPDRFGTQHF

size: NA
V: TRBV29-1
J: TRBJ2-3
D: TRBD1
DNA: TGCAGCGGAGGGGGCGGTGCAGATACGCAGTATTTT
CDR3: CSGGGGADTQYF

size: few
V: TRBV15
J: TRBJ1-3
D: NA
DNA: TGTGCCACCAGCCGGACGGGGGGCCTGGCCATATATTTT
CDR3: CATSRTGGLAIYF

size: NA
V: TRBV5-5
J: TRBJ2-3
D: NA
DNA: TGTGCCAGCAGCCAGCAGGGTAGCACAGATACGCAGTATTTT
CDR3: CASSQQGSTDTQYF

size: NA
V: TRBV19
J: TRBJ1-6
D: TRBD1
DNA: TGTGCCTCATCCGGTCCTGGGACAGGGCTCCGAGACGGTTCACCCCTCCACTTT
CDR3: CASSGPGTGLRDGSPLHF

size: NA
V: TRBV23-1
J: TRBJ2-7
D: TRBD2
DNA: TGCGCCAGCAGTCAATCGGTCCTAGCGGGGGGGCCGGTCGGGTACGAGCAGTACTTC
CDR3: CASSQSVLAGGPVGYEQYF

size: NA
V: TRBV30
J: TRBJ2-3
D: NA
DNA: TGTGCCTGGACTAGCCGCACAGATACGCAGTATTTT
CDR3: CAWTSRTDTQYF

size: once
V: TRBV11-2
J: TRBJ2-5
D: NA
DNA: TGTGCCAGCAGCGAATGGACAGTTAGGTTGGGGACCCAGTACTTC
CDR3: CASSEWTVRLGTQYF

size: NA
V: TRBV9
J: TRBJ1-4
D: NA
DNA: TGTGCCAGCAGCGTAGTGGGAGGCGAAAAACTGTTTTTT
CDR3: CASSVVGGEKLFF

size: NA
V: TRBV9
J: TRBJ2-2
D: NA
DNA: TGTGCCAGCAGCGAGGGCCGGGCAGGGACGAACACCGGGGAGCTGTTTTTT
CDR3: CASSEGRAGTNTGELFF

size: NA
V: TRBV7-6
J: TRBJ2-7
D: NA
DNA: TGTGCCCGCCAGGCCACCTACGAGCAGTACTTC
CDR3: CARQATYEQYF

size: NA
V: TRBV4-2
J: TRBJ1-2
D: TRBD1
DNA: TGTGCCAGCAGCCTACAGGGGACCTATGGCTACACCTTC
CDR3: CASSLQGTYGYTF

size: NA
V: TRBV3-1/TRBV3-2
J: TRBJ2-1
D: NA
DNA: TGTGCCAGCAGCCGCAGGGTACCCGGGTTGGATGAGCAGTTCTTC
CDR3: CASSRRVPGLDEQFF

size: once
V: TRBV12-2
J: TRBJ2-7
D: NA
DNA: TGTGCAAGTCGTCGACAGTTCATTTACGAGCAGTACTTC
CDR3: CASRRQFIYEQYF

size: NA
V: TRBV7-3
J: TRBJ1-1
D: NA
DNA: TGTGCCAGCAGCTCCTCACCAGGGTACACTGAAGCTTTCTTT
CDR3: CASSSSPGYTEAFF

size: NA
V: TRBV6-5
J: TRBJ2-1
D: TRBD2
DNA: TGTGCCAGCAGTCCGGGGGGGCTGAATAATGAGCAGTTCTTC
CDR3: CASSPGGLNNEQFF

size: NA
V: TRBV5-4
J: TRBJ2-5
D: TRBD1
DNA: TGTGCCAGCAGCTTGAGGACAGGGCAGCGGGAGACCCAGTACTTC
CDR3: CASSLRTGQRETQYF

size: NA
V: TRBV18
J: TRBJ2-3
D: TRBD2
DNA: TGTGCCAGCTCATCGGGACTAGGTTTAGATACGCAGTATTTT
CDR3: CASSSGLGLDTQYF

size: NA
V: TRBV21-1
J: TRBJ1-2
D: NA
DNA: TGTGCCAGCAGCATCGACACAGGGGGCGATGGCTACACCTTC
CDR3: CASSIDTGGDGYTF